This T cell receptor beta chain is drawn from a study of control samples from healthy donors and cancer patients. Profiled with immunoSEQ multiplex PCR; TCRdb holds only in-frame clones, not every one. The table shows about 96,000 clones, with 80% to 95% occurring only once. The CDR3 is 16 amino acids. CDR1 MNHEY and CDR2 SMNVEV come from the germline V gene (reference sequence). The V end lost 0 bases, the J end lost 0 bases, and 9 bases lay between the germline ends. The receptor was isolated from a man aged 18 to 35 in good health. V gene TRBV27 combines with J gene TRBJ2-1; tentative D call: TRBD2 (6 bases). Material: blood. The CDR3 DNA reads TGTGCCAGCAGTTTATCGATAGCGGCCTCCTACAATGAGCAGTTCTTC. Its protein is CASSLSIAASYNEQFF.